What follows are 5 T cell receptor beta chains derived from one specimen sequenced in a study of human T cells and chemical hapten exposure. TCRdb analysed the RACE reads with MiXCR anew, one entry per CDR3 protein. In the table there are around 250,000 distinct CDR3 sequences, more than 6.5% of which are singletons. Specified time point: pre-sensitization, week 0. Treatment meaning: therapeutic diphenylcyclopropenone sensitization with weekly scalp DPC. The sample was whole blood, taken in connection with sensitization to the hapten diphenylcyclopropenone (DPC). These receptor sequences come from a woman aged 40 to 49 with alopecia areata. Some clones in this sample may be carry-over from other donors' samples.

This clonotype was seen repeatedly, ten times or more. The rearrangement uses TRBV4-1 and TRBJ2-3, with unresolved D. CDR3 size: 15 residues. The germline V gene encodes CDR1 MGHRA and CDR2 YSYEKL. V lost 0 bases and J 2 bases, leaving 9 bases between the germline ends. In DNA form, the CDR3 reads TGCGCCAGCAGCCAAGATGTGGGGTTCACAGATACGCAGTATTTT. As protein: CASSQDVGFTDTQYF.

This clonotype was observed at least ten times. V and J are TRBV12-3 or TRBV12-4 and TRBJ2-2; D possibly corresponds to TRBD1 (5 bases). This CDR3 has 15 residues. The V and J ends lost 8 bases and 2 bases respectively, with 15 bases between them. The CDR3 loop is CASGYRSFNTGELFF. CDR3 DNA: TGTGCCAGCGGATACAGGTCCTTTAACACCGGGGAGCTGTTTTTT.

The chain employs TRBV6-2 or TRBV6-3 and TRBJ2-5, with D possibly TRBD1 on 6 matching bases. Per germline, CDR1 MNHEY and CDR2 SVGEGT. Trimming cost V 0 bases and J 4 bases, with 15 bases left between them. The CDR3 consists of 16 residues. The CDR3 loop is CASSYSTQGQGETQYF. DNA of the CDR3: TGTGCCAGCAGTTACTCGACGCAGGGGCAGGGAGAGACCCAGTACTTC.

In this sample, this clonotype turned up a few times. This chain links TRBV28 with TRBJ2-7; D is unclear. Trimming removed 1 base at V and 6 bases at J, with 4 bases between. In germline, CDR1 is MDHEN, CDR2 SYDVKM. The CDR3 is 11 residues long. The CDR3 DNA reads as TGTGCCAGCAGTTTATCGTTCGAGCAGTACTTC. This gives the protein CASSLSFEQYF.

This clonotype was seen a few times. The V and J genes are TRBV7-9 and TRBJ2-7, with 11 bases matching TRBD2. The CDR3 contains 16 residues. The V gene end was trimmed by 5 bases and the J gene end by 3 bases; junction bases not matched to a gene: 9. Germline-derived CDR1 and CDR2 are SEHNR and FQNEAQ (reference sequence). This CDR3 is CASSPKIGLAGYEQYF. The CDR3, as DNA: TGTGCCAGCAGCCCCAAGATTGGACTAGCGGGCTACGAGCAGTACTTC.